The T cell receptor (beta chain) described here comes from a study of blood T cells in healthy people across ages. This CDR3 comprises 15 residues. CDR1 SGHTA and CDR2 FQGNSA come from the germline V gene. This clonotype was observed a few times. A second PCR, run for roughly 7 to 11 cycles, used a sample-barcoded 5' primer plus a J-beta primer mix. TCRdb called the 5' RACE reads again in MiXCR, with one record for every CDR3 protein. The sample comprises 650,000 to 900,000 distinct CDR3 sequences, around 68% of which are singletons, and about 27% rests with the top ten. Input material: blood. This receptor was taken from a man aged 25-40 years in good health. This chain joins TRBV7-2 and TRBJ2-7; a possible D gene is TRBD2 (6 bases). Judging by the DNA end, TRBJ2-5 fits better; the J call may be wrong. CDR3 protein: CASSPRGSSGETQYF. CDR3 DNA sequence: TGTGCCAGCAGTCCTCGGGGGTCTTCGGGGGAGACCCAGTACTTC.